Listed below are T cell receptor beta chains from one sample, sequenced in a study of shared clonotypes between healthy human individuals. Some clones are missing from TCRdb's copy, which holds only in-frame ones; the method was immunoSEQ multiplex PCR. The sample holds 2 million to 2.5 million clones, approximately 93% seen once. Source material: naive CD4+ T cells from PBMCs. These receptors all come from a man aged 18 to 30 in good health. Some clones in this sample may be carry-over from other donors' samples. CDR3s include the opening cysteine and the closing phenylalanine or tryptophan. The order of the fields is J gene, clone size, D gene, V gene, CDR3 protein, CDR3 DNA. A D gene is named only where the DNA matches it firmly. Not every row has a clone size; where given, it reads once, few, many or a size class.

J gene: TRBJ1-2; clone size: -; D gene: -; V gene: TRBV28; CDR3 protein: CASSALGRRSYGYTF; CDR3 DNA: TGTGCCAGCAGCGCTCTGGGCCGGAGGAGCTATGGCTACACCTTC
J gene: TRBJ2-7; clone size: once; D gene: -; V gene: TRBV6-1; CDR3 protein: CAGGTALRQDYEQYF; CDR3 DNA: TGTGCCGGCGGGACGGCTTTGCGACAGGACTACGAGCAGTACTTC
J gene: TRBJ1-1; clone size: -; D gene: -; V gene: TRBV18; CDR3 protein: CASSPQGIDTEAFF; CDR3 DNA: TGTGCCAGCTCACCACAGGGGATAGACACTGAAGCTTTCTTT
J gene: TRBJ1-3; clone size: -; D gene: TRBD1; V gene: TRBV9; CDR3 protein: CASSVDWTGRVGNTIYF; CDR3 DNA: TGTGCCAGCAGCGTGGACTGGACAGGGCGGGTGGGAAACACCATATATTTT
J gene: TRBJ1-1; clone size: -; D gene: -; V gene: TRBV28; CDR3 protein: CASSPAEAEAFF; CDR3 DNA: TGTGCCAGCAGCCCGGCCGAAGCTGAAGCTTTCTTT
J gene: TRBJ1-2; clone size: -; D gene: -; V gene: TRBV6-1; CDR3 protein: CASSESRGSDGYTF; CDR3 DNA: TGTGCCAGCAGTGAAAGTAGGGGATCGGATGGCTACACCTTC
J gene: TRBJ1-1; clone size: -; D gene: -; V gene: TRBV6-1; CDR3 protein: CATLLERLVTEAFF; CDR3 DNA: TGTGCCACCCTCCTGGAGAGGTTGGTCACTGAAGCTTTCTTT
J gene: TRBJ2-2; clone size: -; D gene: TRBD2; V gene: TRBV7-9; CDR3 protein: CASSLPSGRETGELFF; CDR3 DNA: TGTGCCAGCAGCTTACCTAGCGGGAGGGAAACCGGGGAGCTGTTTTTT
J gene: TRBJ1-4; clone size: -; D gene: -; V gene: TRBV15; CDR3 protein: CATSRGGYNEKLFF; CDR3 DNA: TGTGCCACCAGCAGGGGAGGGTATAATGAAAAACTGTTTTTT
J gene: TRBJ1-3; clone size: -; D gene: -; V gene: TRBV6-1; CDR3 protein: CASSEQGYGNTIYF; CDR3 DNA: TGTGCCAGCAGCGAGCAGGGGTACGGAAACACCATATATTTT
J gene: TRBJ2-7; clone size: -; D gene: -; V gene: TRBV11-3; CDR3 protein: CASSLAGAAYEQYF; CDR3 DNA: TGTGCCAGCAGCTTAGCGGGGGCGGCCTACGAGCAGTACTTC
J gene: TRBJ2-5; clone size: -; D gene: TRBD2; V gene: TRBV27; CDR3 protein: CASSFRGLAGVGETQYF; CDR3 DNA: TGTGCCAGCAGTTTTAGGGGACTAGCGGGAGTTGGAGAGACCCAGTACTTC
J gene: TRBJ2-5; clone size: -; D gene: -; V gene: TRBV10-3; CDR3 protein: CAISDPSRGTQYF; CDR3 DNA: TGTGCCATCAGTGACCCCTCTCGTGGGACCCAGTACTTC
J gene: TRBJ2-5; clone size: -; D gene: TRBD2; V gene: TRBV5-4; CDR3 protein: CASSAPGTSNGAWGAQYF; CDR3 DNA: TGTGCCAGCAGCGCACCCGGGACTAGCAATGGCGCTTGGGGGGCCCAGTACTTC
J gene: TRBJ1-5; clone size: -; D gene: -; V gene: TRBV7-9; CDR3 protein: CASSFDDQPQHF; CDR3 DNA: TGTGCCAGCAGCTTCGATGATCAACCCCAGCATTTT
J gene: TRBJ1-2; clone size: -; D gene: -; V gene: TRBV7-9; CDR3 protein: CASSLSGTFYGYTF; CDR3 DNA: TGTGCCAGCAGCTTATCCGGGACATTCTATGGCTACACCTTC
J gene: TRBJ2-2; clone size: -; D gene: -; V gene: TRBV12-5; CDR3 protein: CASAPPARGHGELFF; CDR3 DNA: TGTGCTAGTGCCCCACCCGCGAGGGGTCACGGGGAGCTGTTTTTT
J gene: TRBJ2-2; clone size: -; D gene: -; V gene: TRBV18; CDR3 protein: CASSLIAGSIPAGELFF; CDR3 DNA: TGTGCCAGCTCACTTATAGCCGGGTCCATTCCGGCCGGGGAGCTGTTTTTT
J gene: TRBJ2-7; clone size: -; D gene: TRBD2; V gene: TRBV5-1; CDR3 protein: CASSLRTSGSPSYEQYF; CDR3 DNA: TGCGCCAGCAGCTTGAGGACTAGCGGGTCACCATCCTACGAGCAGTACTTC
J gene: TRBJ1-4; clone size: -; D gene: -; V gene: TRBV5-1; CDR3 protein: CASSGLGGTNEKLFF; CDR3 DNA: TGCGCCAGCAGCGGGCTGGGGGGCACTAATGAAAAACTGTTTTTT
J gene: TRBJ2-7; clone size: -; D gene: TRBD1; V gene: TRBV27; CDR3 protein: CASRPYDRGKYEQYF; CDR3 DNA: TGTGCCAGCAGACCTTATGACAGGGGGAAGTACGAGCAGTACTTC
J gene: TRBJ2-7; clone size: -; D gene: -; V gene: TRBV7-8; CDR3 protein: CASSLSNEQYF; CDR3 DNA: TGTGCCAGCAGCCTAAGTAACGAGCAGTACTTC
J gene: TRBJ2-4; clone size: -; D gene: -; V gene: TRBV28; CDR3 protein: CASTSRGARAKNIQYF; CDR3 DNA: TGTGCCAGCACTTCGAGGGGGGCACGAGCCAAAAACATTCAGTACTTC
J gene: TRBJ2-2; clone size: once; D gene: TRBD2; V gene: TRBV4-2; CDR3 protein: CASSRSSSAGDTGELFF; CDR3 DNA: TGTGCCAGCAGCCGAAGTAGTTCCGCGGGAGACACCGGGGAGCTGTTTTTT
J gene: TRBJ1-3; clone size: -; D gene: -; V gene: TRBV9; CDR3 protein: CASSNPANTIYF; CDR3 DNA: TGTGCCAGCAGCAACCCAGCAAACACCATATATTTT
J gene: TRBJ1-4; clone size: -; D gene: -; V gene: TRBV4-1; CDR3 protein: CASSPVGSGREKLFF; CDR3 DNA: TGCGCCAGCAGCCCTGTCGGTTCGGGGCGTGAAAAACTGTTTTTT
J gene: TRBJ2-7; clone size: -; D gene: TRBD2; V gene: TRBV28; CDR3 protein: CASRGGRTPDEQYF; CDR3 DNA: TGTGCCAGTCGGGGGGGACGTACCCCTGACGAGCAGTACTTC
J gene: TRBJ2-2; clone size: -; D gene: TRBD1; V gene: TRBV9; CDR3 protein: CASSVLTGANTGELFF; CDR3 DNA: TGTGCCAGCAGCGTATTGACAGGGGCGAACACCGGGGAGCTGTTTTTT
J gene: TRBJ1-2; clone size: -; D gene: TRBD1; V gene: TRBV7-2; CDR3 protein: CASSPRDRGEYGYTF; CDR3 DNA: TGTGCCAGCAGCCCCCGTGACAGGGGAGAATATGGCTACACCTTC
J gene: TRBJ2-1; clone size: -; D gene: TRBD2; V gene: TRBV7-2; CDR3 protein: CASSRGLAGYNEQFF; CDR3 DNA: TGTGCCAGCAGCCGGGGCCTAGCGGGCTACAATGAGCAGTTCTTC
J gene: TRBJ1-2; clone size: -; D gene: TRBD1; V gene: TRBV11-2; CDR3 protein: CASSSRDRGLYGYTF; CDR3 DNA: TGTGCCAGCAGCTCACGGGACAGGGGCCTCTATGGCTACACCTTC
J gene: TRBJ2-7; clone size: -; D gene: TRBD2; V gene: TRBV15; CDR3 protein: CATSRGLANEQYF; CDR3 DNA: TGTGCCACCAGCAGAGGACTAGCCAACGAGCAGTACTTC
J gene: TRBJ1-2; clone size: -; D gene: TRBD1; V gene: TRBV30; CDR3 protein: CAWSEGQSYGYTF; CDR3 DNA: TGTGCCTGGAGCGAGGGACAGAGTTATGGCTACACCTTC
J gene: TRBJ2-5; clone size: -; D gene: -; V gene: TRBV7-3; CDR3 protein: CASSLGMAGTSQETQYF; CDR3 DNA: TGTGCCAGCAGCCTAGGCATGGCGGGAACTTCCCAAGAGACCCAGTACTTC
J gene: TRBJ2-7; clone size: -; D gene: TRBD2; V gene: TRBV28; CDR3 protein: CASSPKKGGFLGSYEQYF; CDR3 DNA: TGTGCCAGCAGCCCTAAAAAGGGAGGGTTTTTAGGGTCCTACGAGCAGTACTTC
J gene: TRBJ2-2; clone size: -; D gene: TRBD2; V gene: TRBV5-1; CDR3 protein: CASSDGTITGELFF; CDR3 DNA: TGCGCCAGCAGCGATGGGACTATCACCGGGGAGCTGTTTTTT
J gene: TRBJ2-6; clone size: -; D gene: TRBD1; V gene: TRBV2; CDR3 protein: CASSVGTGGSGANVLTF; CDR3 DNA: TGTGCCAGCAGTGTCGGGACAGGGGGATCTGGGGCCAACGTCCTGACTTTC
J gene: TRBJ2-7; clone size: -; D gene: -; V gene: TRBV18; CDR3 protein: CASSLRANSYEQYF; CDR3 DNA: TGTGCCAGCTCGCTCAGGGCGAATTCCTACGAGCAGTACTTC
J gene: TRBJ1-2; clone size: -; D gene: -; V gene: TRBV6-4; CDR3 protein: CASSDGAGSNYGYTF; CDR3 DNA: TGTGCCAGCAGTGACGGGGCAGGGAGTAACTATGGCTACACCTTC
J gene: TRBJ1-2; clone size: -; D gene: -; V gene: TRBV9; CDR3 protein: CASSTNTGGYTF; CDR3 DNA: TGTGCCAGCAGCACCAACACGGGTGGCTACACCTTC
J gene: TRBJ1-5; clone size: -; D gene: TRBD1; V gene: TRBV28; CDR3 protein: CASSQYRGQPQHF; CDR3 DNA: TGTGCCAGCAGCCAATACAGGGGGCAGCCCCAGCATTTT
J gene: TRBJ2-7; clone size: once; D gene: TRBD2; V gene: TRBV5-4; CDR3 protein: CASSLTSGRIYEQYF; CDR3 DNA: TGTGCCAGCAGCTTGACTAGCGGGAGAATCTACGAGCAGTACTTC
J gene: TRBJ2-1; clone size: -; D gene: -; V gene: TRBV5-6; CDR3 protein: CASSLGLPSPTEQFF; CDR3 DNA: TGTGCCAGCAGCTTGGGACTGCCCTCCCCTACTGAGCAGTTCTTC
J gene: TRBJ2-7; clone size: -; D gene: -; V gene: TRBV5-1; CDR3 protein: CASSLATGYSYEQYF; CDR3 DNA: TGCGCCAGCAGCTTGGCCACGGGCTACTCCTACGAGCAGTACTTC
J gene: TRBJ1-2; clone size: -; D gene: -; V gene: TRBV19; CDR3 protein: CASSPFTSGLLNYGYTF; CDR3 DNA: TGTGCCAGTAGTCCCTTCACCTCAGGGCTACTTAACTATGGCTACACCTTC
J gene: TRBJ2-3; clone size: -; D gene: -; V gene: TRBV4-2; CDR3 protein: CASSLQAAPRRADTQYF; CDR3 DNA: TGTGCCAGCAGCCTTCAAGCCGCGCCTCGAAGGGCAGATACGCAGTATTTT
J gene: TRBJ1-1; clone size: -; D gene: -; V gene: TRBV2; CDR3 protein: CASSERQMNTEAFF; CDR3 DNA: TGTGCCAGCAGTGAGAGACAGATGAACACTGAAGCTTTCTTT
J gene: TRBJ2-1; clone size: -; D gene: TRBD1; V gene: TRBV27; CDR3 protein: CASSITRQGPQFF; CDR3 DNA: TGTGCCAGCAGTATCACGAGACAGGGCCCGCAGTTCTTC
J gene: TRBJ1-1; clone size: -; D gene: -; V gene: TRBV15; CDR3 protein: CATSRDPGRDTEAFF; CDR3 DNA: TGTGCCACCAGCAGAGATCCGGGGCGAGACACTGAAGCTTTCTTT
J gene: TRBJ2-7; clone size: -; D gene: TRBD2; V gene: TRBV5-6; CDR3 protein: CASSPGLAGATVGQYF; CDR3 DNA: TGTGCCAGCAGCCCGGGACTAGCGGGAGCTACGGTTGGGCAGTACTTC
J gene: TRBJ1-5; clone size: -; D gene: -; V gene: TRBV28; CDR3 protein: CASSFSPGEGQPQHF; CDR3 DNA: TGTGCCAGCAGTTTCTCTCCCGGGGAGGGTCAGCCCCAGCATTTT
J gene: TRBJ2-7; clone size: once; D gene: -; V gene: TRBV18; CDR3 protein: CASSPPNYEQYF; CDR3 DNA: TGTGCCAGCTCACCGCCCAACTACGAGCAGTACTTC